This T cell receptor beta chain was retrieved from a study of blood T cell repertoires in COVID-19. Looking at the study overall: COVID-19 samples collected from the United States, Italy and Spain covered acute and convalescent phases. The cDNA or gDNA used as material had been derived from T cells, B-cell-depleted T cells, or PBMCs.

V was cut by 0 bases and J by 8 bases, with 13 bases left in between. This CDR3 spans 14 amino acids. Germline V gene data show CDR1 as LGHNA and CDR2 as YSLEER. In the study's own analysis: Estimates of nucleated cell counts were drawn from the amplification of reference gene primers. Assay: immunoSEQ multiplex PCR; the TCRdb copy retains only in-frame clones and omits some. The V and J calls and clone size were taken over from that table, and D and trimming were inferred from the DNA. The data show about 180,000 clones, 80% to 90% seen once. V is TRBV4-3 and J is TRBJ1-2; no firm D call. The TCR originated in a man aged 50 to 59 with active or convalescent COVID-19. The sample taken for sequencing was peripheral blood. This CDR3 is CASSQDRFGQGYTF. CDR3 coding DNA: TGCGCCAGCAGCCAAGACAGGTTCGGTCAAGGCTACACCTTC.